The 21 T cell receptor beta chains below come from one sample, sequenced in a study of blood T cell repertoires in COVID-19. Clones were sequenced by immunoSEQ multiplex PCR, and TCRdb holds only the in-frame ones, with some missing. The sample shows more than 150,000 clones, roughly 86% of them seen only once. The sequencing input was peripheral blood. The source of these receptors is a man aged 40-49 years with active or convalescent COVID-19.

The J gene is TRBJ1-2, the V gene TRBV7-9; possible D gene TRBD1, 6 bases. Deletions cut 5 bases from V and 4 bases from J, with 11 bases between. This CDR3 comprises 13 residues. CDR1 SEHNR and CDR2 FQNEAQ come from the germline V gene (reference sequence). CDR3 amino acids: CASSTGSGYGYTF. Here the CDR3 DNA reads TGTGCCAGCAGCACAGGGTCGGGCTATGGCTACACCTTC.

The gene calls are TRBV6-5 and TRBJ1-4, with 8 bases lining up with TRBD1. V trimming: 5 bases; J trimming: 6 bases; junction bases outside the gene matches: 8. CDR1 is MNHEY and CDR2 is SVGAGI in the germline V gene. There are 15 residues in the CDR3. This CDR3 reads CASSLQGQGDEKLFF. CDR3 in DNA: TGTGCCAGCAGTCTTCAAGGACAGGGTGATGAAAAACTGTTTTTT.

The genes are TRBV12-3 or TRBV12-4 and TRBJ2-7, with 7 bases identical to TRBD1. The CDR3 sequence is 13 residues long. Trimming at V came to 6 bases and at J to 2 bases, leaving 4 bases not matched to a gene. The CDR3 reads CASRIQGTYEQYF. The CDR3 DNA follows: TGTGCCAGCAGAATACAGGGGACCTACGAGCAGTACTTC.

The chain links TRBV5-6 to TRBJ1-1; 8 nucleotides line up with TRBD1. With 0 bases clipped from V and 3 bases from J, the junction kept 7 bases outside the gene matches. The CDR3 is made up of 16 amino acids. The germline V gene encodes CDR1 SGHDT and CDR2 YYEEEE. CDR3 sequence (DNA): TGTGCCAGCAGCTTGGTCCCCGGACAGGGTCACACTGAAGCTTTCTTT. Its translation: CASSLVPGQGHTEAFF.

The sample holds many counts of this clone. This rearrangement joins TRBV10-3 to TRBJ1-6, with 10 positions matching TRBD1. This CDR3 spans 15 amino acids. The V and J ends lost 6 bases and 10 bases, in that order; junction bases with no gene match: 9. Germline assignment: CDR1 ENHRY and CDR2 SYGVKD. The CDR3 here is CAISPGTGVYSPLHF. The CDR3 DNA sequence: TGTGCCATCAGCCCCGGGACAGGGGTCTACTCACCCCTCCACTTT.

The chain carries TRBV12-3 or TRBV12-4 and TRBJ2-2, with D possibly being TRBD1 (5 bases). Trimming shortened V by 3 bases and J by 6 bases, and 8 bases separated the two germline ends. The CDR3 totals 13 residues. The DNA of the CDR3 is TGTGCCAGCAGTTTTAGGGGTGCCGGGGAGCTGTTTTTT. Amino acid sequence: CASSFRGAGELFF.

The genes are TRBV19 and TRBJ2-7; D is unresolved. Trimming stripped 5 bases from V and 0 bases from J, with 8 bases between. The CDR3 has 13 amino acids. Looked up from germline, CDR1 is LNHDA and CDR2 is SQIVND (reference sequence). CDR3 region: CASSPLSSYEQYF. CDR3 bases: TGTGCCAGTAGTCCCTTGAGCTCCTACGAGCAGTACTTC. Full variable domain (missing parts from reference TRBV19 and TRBJ2-7): DGGITQSPKYLFRKEGQNVTLSCEQNLNHDAMYWYRQDPGQGLRLIYYSQIVNDFQKGDIAEGYSVSREKKESFPLTVTSAQKNPTAFYLCASSPLSSYEQYFGPGTRLTVT.

The gene calls are TRBV4-2 and TRBJ1-1; D uncertain. The V end was cut by 2 bases, the J end by 4 bases, with 5 bases between. The CDR3 is made up of 12 amino acids. Germline V CDR1 and CDR2: LGHNA, YNFKEQ. CDR3 sequence (DNA): TGTGCCAGCAGCCAATCGGGCACTGAAGCTTTCTTT. This translates into CASSQSGTEAFF.

The chain combines TRBV4-1 with TRBJ2-2; 7 bases are shared with TRBD1. Germline CDR1 MGHRA, CDR2 YSYEKL. J gave up 7 bases and V 0 bases, and 5 bases lay outside the gene matches. This CDR3 contains 15 residues. CDR3 nucleotide sequence: TGCGCCAGCAGCCAAGACAGGGGGTTTCGCGGGGAGCTGTTTTTT. It is translated as CASSQDRGFRGELFF.

This clone was seen a single time. CDR3 region: CASSSRTASNVLTF. In nucleotides, the CDR3 is TGCGCCAGCAGTAGTCGGACTGCCTCGAACGTCCTGACTTTC. The chain has TRBV5-1 and TRBJ2-6; maybe TRBD2 (5 bases). The germline V and J ends were trimmed by 5 bases and 10 bases, with 16 bases remaining between them. The germline V gene encodes CDR1 SGHRS and CDR2 YFSETQ. This CDR3 region has 14 residues.

The V gene is TRBV5-4, the J gene TRBJ2-3, with 8 bases identical to TRBD2. Per the germline V gene, CDR1 is SGHNT and CDR2 is YYREEE (reference sequence). The CDR3 runs to 19 residues. With 1 base clipped from V and 4 bases from J, the junction kept 17 bases outside the gene matches. In DNA form, the CDR3 reads TGTGCCAGCAGCTTGCGTTTTGTGAAAACGGGGGGGCTGTCAGATACGCAGTATTTT. This gives the protein CASSLRFVKTGGLSDTQYF.

The genes are TRBV19 and TRBJ2-3; no reliable D call. Germline CDR1 and CDR2: LNHDA and SQIVND (reference sequence). V was cut by 1 base and J by 2 bases, with 10 bases left in between. CDR3 length: 15 residues. In DNA, the CDR3 is TGTGCCAGTAGTATAGCCCCCGTCCCCACAGATACGCAGTATTTT. Encoded protein: CASSIAPVPTDTQYF. The whole variable domain, filled in from reference TRBV19 and TRBJ2-3, reads DGGITQSPKYLFRKEGQNVTLSCEQNLNHDAMYWYRQDPGQGLRLIYYSQIVNDFQKGDIAEGYSVSREKKESFPLTVTSAQKNPTAFYLCASSIAPVPTDTQYFGPGTRLTVL.

Here the CDR3 reads CASSLGQGVVNEKLFF. CDR3 DNA: TGTGCCAGCAGCTTAGGGCAAGGGGTCGTTAATGAAAAACTGTTTTTT. This rearrangement joins TRBV7-6 to TRBJ1-4, with D maybe TRBD1 (5 bases). The CDR3 consists of 16 residues. Germline V gives CDR1 SGHVS, CDR2 FNYEAQ. The V end was cut by 1 base, the J end by 4 bases, with 13 bases between.

The rearrangement links TRBV24-1 to TRBJ2-5; 14 nucleotides align to TRBD2. CDR1 and CDR2 (germline): KGHDR, SFDVKD. CDR3 size: 19 residues. After removal of 4 bases from V and 3 bases from J, the junction contained 12 bases not matched to a gene. The CDR3 region has the DNA TGTGCCACCAGTGACGCCCGGACTAGCGGGGGGAACGAAGAAGAGACCCAGTACTTC. Translation gives CATSDARTSGGNEEETQYF.

Only a few counts were recorded for this clone. V and J are TRBV10-3 and TRBJ2-7; 8 bases map to TRBD1. Per germline, CDR1 ENHRY and CDR2 SYGVKD. The CDR3 sequence is 15 residues long. The V gene end was trimmed by 6 bases and the J gene end by 2 bases; junction bases not matched to a gene: 9. CDR3 in DNA: TGTGCCATCAGCGATATTCTGGACAGGGCCTACGAGCAGTACTTC. Translated, it gives CAISDILDRAYEQYF.

As DNA, the CDR3 is TGTGCCAGCAGCTTGATCGGTTCTGCTGAGACCCAGTACTTC. Protein sequence: CASSLIGSAETQYF. This chain uses TRBV5-6 with TRBJ2-5; no clear D. The ends were cut back, 1 base at V and 5 bases at J, with 12 bases in the middle. Germline CDR1 and CDR2: SGHDT and YYEEEE. This CDR3 spans 14 amino acids.

The chain has TRBV5-4 and TRBJ2-2; maybe TRBD2 (5 bases). The germline V and J ends were trimmed by 0 bases and 7 bases, with 13 bases remaining between them. This CDR3 spans 15 amino acids. Germline assignment: CDR1 SGHNT and CDR2 YYREEE (reference sequence). CDR3 loop: CASSLDPGEGGELFF. In DNA form, the CDR3 reads TGTGCCAGCAGCTTGGATCCAGGAGAGGGCGGGGAGCTGTTTTTT.

The chain joins TRBV11-3 to TRBJ2-1; TRBD2 matches at 11 bases. Trimming removed 0 bases from V and 7 bases from J; junction bases left unmatched: 2. The CDR3 spans 15 residues. Germline values: CDR1 SGHNT, CDR2 YENEEA. DNA for the CDR3: TGTGCCAGCAGCTTAGAACTAGCGGGGGTGAATGAGCAGTTCTTC. Translation gives CASSLELAGVNEQFF.

This clone was picked up one time. V is TRBV11-2 and J is TRBJ2-1; no definite D call. There are 15 residues in the CDR3. Germline V gives CDR1 SGHAT, CDR2 FQNNGV. Trimming removed 2 bases from V and 5 bases from J, with 13 bases in between. The CDR3, as DNA: TGTGCCAGCAGCTTATCCCTACTCGATGACAATGAGCAGTTCTTC. Amino acids: CASSLSLLDDNEQFF. The entire variable domain, with the rest obtained from reference TRBV11-2 and TRBJ2-1, is as follows: EAGVAQSPRYKIIEKRQSVAFWCNPISGHATLYWYQQILGQGPKLLIQFQNNGVVDDSQLPKDRFSAERLKGVDSTLKIQPAKLEDSAVYLCASSLSLLDDNEQFFGPGTRLTVL.

The V call is TRBV6-6, the J call TRBJ1-3, with 7 bases matching TRBD1. CDR3 length: 15 residues. Germline assignment: CDR1 MNHNY and CDR2 SVGAGI (reference sequence). Unmatched junction bases numbered 8, after V lost 8 bases and J lost 1 base. CDR3 sequence reads: CASRHTGVSGNTIYF. CDR3 nucleotides: TGTGCCAGCCGCCACACAGGGGTATCTGGAAACACCATATATTTT.

This chain uses TRBV30 with TRBJ1-3, with no clear D. V was shortened by 0 bases and J by 0 bases, with 6 bases between the two germline ends. The germline V gene has CDR1 GTSNPN and CDR2 SVGIG (reference sequence). This CDR3 comprises 14 residues. The CDR3 here is CAWSVGLSGNTIYF. The CDR3 nucleotides read TGTGCCTGGAGTGTTGGGCTCTCTGGAAACACCATATATTTT.